Shown below are 28 T cell receptor beta chains from a single sample sequenced in a study of shared clonotypes between healthy human individuals. The protocol was immunoSEQ multiplex PCR, while the TCRdb copy is restricted to in-frame clones and leaves out a portion. The sample contains under 1,100,000 clones, about three quarters of which appear only once. Source material: memory CD4+ T cells sorted from blood. Subset described: CD45RA-negative fraction. These receptors all come from a man between 18 and 35 years old in good health.

The CDR3 coding sequence is TGCGCCAGCAGCTTCTCCGGGACTAGCGGGGATACGCAGTATTTT. Translating gives CASSFSGTSGDTQYF. This rearrangement joins TRBV5-1 to TRBJ2-3, with 12 bases aligning to TRBD2. The CDR3 spans 15 residues. Looked up from germline, CDR1 is SGHRS and CDR2 is YFSETQ. Trimming cost V 2 bases and J 6 bases; bases outside gene matches: 4. The full variable domain, its missing parts supplied by reference TRBV5-1 and TRBJ2-3, is KAGVTQTPRYLIKTRGQQVTLSCSPISGHRSVSWYQQTPGQGLQFLFEYFSETQRNKGNFPGRFSGRQFSNSRSEMNVSTLELGDSALYLCASSFSGTSGDTQYFGPGTRLTVL.

V and J are TRBV10-2 and TRBJ1-5; D remains ambiguous. There are 13 residues in the CDR3. CDR1 is WSHSY, CDR2 SAAADI, per germline. The V end was cut by 3 bases, the J end by 4 bases, with 7 bases between. CDR3 sequence reads: CASSDRGNQPQHF. DNA for the CDR3: TGCGCCAGCAGTGATCGGGGTAATCAGCCCCAGCATTTT.

V is TRBV30 and J is TRBJ1-2, with D hard to call. The CDR3 spans 13 residues. The germline CDR1 and CDR2 sequences are GTSNPN and SVGIG (reference sequence). The V end was cut by 0 bases, the J end by 3 bases, with 8 bases between. CDR3 coding DNA: TGTGCCTGGAGTGTGGGAACGTACTATGGCTACACCTTC. Protein: CAWSVGTYYGYTF.

The CDR3 DNA follows: TGTGCCACCAGCAGAGGGGGGGTCGGGAGTGAAAAACTGTTTTTT. This translates into CATSRGGVGSEKLFF. The V and J genes are TRBV15 and TRBJ1-4; possible D gene TRBD1, 5 bases. This CDR3 has 15 amino acids. In germline, CDR1 is LNHNV, CDR2 YYDKDF (reference sequence). V was pared by 1 base and J by 7 bases, with 13 bases between.

This clone was seen more than once but under ten times. The V gene is TRBV6-1, the J gene TRBJ2-2; D gene unclear. V shed 8 bases and J shed 1 base, with 8 bases lying between them. Germline V lookup: CDR1 MNHNS, CDR2 SASEGT. The CDR3 length is 13 residues. CDR3 in DNA: TGTGCCAGCCGCATCGGGAACACCGGGGAGCTGTTTTTT. Encoded protein: CASRIGNTGELFF.

The rearrangement links TRBV7-2 to TRBJ2-7; D might be TRBD1 or TRBD2, each matching 5 bases. Trimming stripped 4 bases from V and 0 bases from J, with 13 bases between. Germline lookup yields CDR1 SGHTA and CDR2 FQGNSA. This CDR3 comprises 15 residues. The CDR3 loop reads CASSYTPGTSYEQYF. The DNA of the CDR3 is TGTGCCAGCAGCTACACCCCAGGGACCTCCTACGAGCAGTACTTC.

The chain recombines TRBV7-9 with TRBJ2-3, with D unclear. In germline, CDR1 is SEHNR, CDR2 FQNEAQ (reference sequence). This CDR3 comprises 16 residues. V lost 0 bases and J lost 0, with 10 bases in between. In nucleotides, the CDR3 is TGTGCCAGCAGCTTAGCCGTGGAGCCTAGCACAGATACGCAGTATTTT. This translates into CASSLAVEPSTDTQYF.

This clone was seen only once. This rearrangement joins TRBV11-2 to TRBJ2-6; a possible D gene is TRBD1 (5 bases). The length of the CDR3 is 16 residues. Trimming shortened V by 2 bases and J by 4 bases, and 12 bases separated the two germline ends. Germline values: CDR1 SGHAT, CDR2 FQNNGV. The CDR3, as DNA: TGTGCCAGCAGCTTAAGGCTGGGGCTCGGGGCCAACGTCCTGACTTTC. Amino acids: CASSLRLGLGANVLTF. Together with reference TRBV11-2 and TRBJ2-6, the CDR3 gives the full variable domain: EAGVAQSPRYKIIEKRQSVAFWCNPISGHATLYWYQQILGQGPKLLIQFQNNGVVDDSQLPKDRFSAERLKGVDSTLKIQPAKLEDSAVYLCASSLRLGLGANVLTFGAGSRLTVL.

This clone has more than one count but fewer than ten. This rearrangement joins TRBV18 to TRBJ1-1; D possibly corresponds to TRBD1 (5 bases). The CDR3 length is 13 residues. Germline values: CDR1 KGHSH, CDR2 LQKENI. The germline V and J ends were trimmed by 1 base and 6 bases, with 9 bases remaining between them. This CDR3 reads CASSPLRDAEAFF. The CDR3, as DNA: TGTGCCAGCTCACCACTGAGGGACGCTGAAGCTTTCTTT.

The rearrangement uses TRBV7-2 and TRBJ2-3; D is uncertain. This CDR3 has 16 residues. CDR1 is SGHTA, CDR2 FQGNSA, per germline. Trimming pared 1 base from V and 0 bases from J, leaving 11 bases between. The CDR3, as DNA: TGTGCCAGCAGCTTAGTCCCGGCTTCTAGCACAGATACGCAGTATTTT. The encoded protein is CASSLVPASSTDTQYF.

This chain links TRBV7-9 with TRBJ1-3, with 8 bases identical to TRBD1. This CDR3 region has 15 residues. V dropped 5 bases and J dropped 7; count of bases not matched to a gene: 10. Germline CDR1 and CDR2: SEHNR and FQNEAQ (reference sequence). The CDR3 spells CASSRQGSQSNTIYF. CDR3 sequence (DNA): TGTGCCAGCAGCCGACAGGGGTCGCAGAGTAACACCATATATTTT.

As for this clone: This sample also contains other DNA sequences that code for the same CDR3. The chain combines TRBV4-1 with TRBJ1-5; D unclear. The germline gives CDR1 MGHRA, CDR2 YSYEKL. V gave up 0 bases and J gave up 4 bases, with 7 bases separating them. The CDR3 totals 14 residues. CDR3 coding DNA: TGCGCCAGCAGCCAAGATCGCACTAATCAGCCCCAGCATTTT. Residues: CASSQDRTNQPQHF.

This clone appeared once. The CDR3 DNA reads as TGTGCCACCAGCAGAGATCTTGCAAGCGCCAATGAGCAGTTCTTC. It codes for CATSRDLASANEQFF. The chain has TRBV15 and TRBJ2-1; D unresolved. Germline V gene lookup returns CDR1 LNHNV and CDR2 YYDKDF (reference sequence). V was pared by 0 bases and J by 6 bases, with 12 bases between. CDR3 length: 15 residues.

This chain links TRBV5-5 with TRBJ1-2, with 7 bases lining up with TRBD1. Per germline, CDR1 SGHKS and CDR2 YYEKEE (reference sequence). The CDR3 spans 14 residues. Trimming at V came to 1 base and at J to 3 bases, leaving 3 bases not matched to a gene. CDR3 amino acids: CASSLSGGDYGYTF. CDR3 nucleotides: TGTGCCAGCAGCTTGTCAGGGGGGGACTATGGCTACACCTTC.

The J gene is TRBJ2-3, the V gene TRBV5-6; D may be TRBD2 (5 bases). CDR3 length: 14 amino acids. With 1 base removed from V and 4 bases from J, the gap between germline ends came to 10 bases. CDR1 and CDR2 (germline): SGHDT, YYEEEE. Here the CDR3 DNA reads TGTGCCAGCAGCTTGAGGCTAGCCGCAGATACGCAGTATTTT. Translating gives CASSLRLAADTQYF.

About this clone itself: A much larger clonotype is one base distant, so this may be a read error. At the DNA level, this CDR3 is encoded by other sequences in the same sample as well. The chain couples TRBV2 to TRBJ1-5; perhaps TRBD1 as D (5 bases). The CDR3 loop spans 13 amino acids. V was pared by 2 bases and J by 5 bases, with 7 bases between. Germline CDR1 and CDR2: SNHLY and FYNNEI. DNA of the CDR3: TGTGCCAGCAGTGAACAGGGTCATCAGCCCCAGCATTTT. Translating it yields CASSEQGHQPQHF.

The chain joins TRBV30 to TRBJ1-3; weak D call: TRBD1 (5 bases). V was pared by 3 bases and J by 0 bases, with 15 bases between. The CDR3 spans 16 residues. CDR1 and CDR2 from the germline V gene are GTSNPN and SVGIG (reference sequence). The CDR3 bases are TGTGCCTGGAGCCCGGGGCTCACGAGCTCTGGAAACACCATATATTTT. Translated: CAWSPGLTSSGNTIYF.

This clone was recorded many times. The chain combines TRBV15 with TRBJ2-2, with D unresolved. The V end lost 1 base, the J end lost 6 bases, and 12 bases lay between the germline ends. CDR3 length: 15 residues. Germline values: CDR1 LNHNV, CDR2 YYDKDF (reference sequence). The CDR3 loop reads CATSRAGPPAGELFF. In DNA, the CDR3 is TGTGCCACCAGCAGAGCCGGGCCACCCGCCGGGGAGCTGTTTTTT.

The chain links TRBV18 to TRBJ2-2, with 11 bases that match TRBD2. V shed 0 bases and J 0 bases; nucleotides not matched to a gene: 3. The CDR3 sequence is 18 residues long. The germline V gene has CDR1 KGHSH and CDR2 LQKENI. CDR3 nucleotides: TGTGCCAGCTCACCACCAGTAGCGGGGGGGCCGAACACCGGGGAGCTGTTTTTT. Translating gives CASSPPVAGGPNTGELFF. The full variable domain, in which reference TRBV18 and TRBJ2-2 provide the parts outside the CDR3, is NAGVMQNPRHLVRRRGQEARLRCSPMKGHSHVYWYRQLPEEGLKFMVYLQKENIIDESGMPKERFSAEFPKEGPSILRIQQVVRGDSAAYFCASSPPVAGGPNTGELFFGEGSRLTVL.

This chain joins TRBV21-1 and TRBJ2-7; the table assigns TRBD2, which was not confirmed against the DNA. TRBV21-1 is an annotated pseudogene. CDR3 length equals 15 residues. This CDR3 reads CASTLSGGLSYEQYF. The CDR3 DNA reads as TGTGCCAGCACCCTGTCGGGCGGACTTTCCTACGAGCAGTACTTC.

The CDR3 sequence is CASSRGLGGDTQYF. In DNA form, the CDR3 reads TGCGCCAGCAGCAGGGGACTAGGAGGCGATACGCAGTATTTT. The genes are TRBV5-1 and TRBJ2-3, with TRBD2 matching 8 bases. With 4 bases clipped from V and 6 bases from J, the junction kept 7 bases outside the gene matches. This CDR3 is built from 14 residues. The germline V gene encodes CDR1 SGHRS and CDR2 YFSETQ. Supplemented by reference TRBV5-1 and TRBJ2-3, the full variable domain reads KAGVTQTPRYLIKTRGQQVTLSCSPISGHRSVSWYQQTPGQGLQFLFEYFSETQRNKGNFPGRFSGRQFSNSRSEMNVSTLELGDSALYLCASSRGLGGDTQYFGPGTRLTVL.

This chain uses TRBV18 with TRBJ2-7, with TRBD2 matching over 8 bases. Losses at the gene ends were 0 bases for V and 3 bases for J; bases not matched to a gene: 7. Per germline, CDR1 KGHSH and CDR2 LQKENI. The CDR3 spans 16 residues. The CDR3 loop reads CASSPPSGSEIYEQYF. In nucleotides, the CDR3 is TGTGCCAGCTCACCACCGAGCGGGAGTGAAATCTACGAGCAGTACTTC.

J is TRBJ2-3 and V is TRBV5-1, with D perhaps matching TRBD1 (6 bases). The CDR3 runs 16 residues. Germline V CDR1 and CDR2: SGHRS, YFSETQ. Deletions cut 3 bases from V and 1 base from J, with 15 bases between. In nucleotides, the CDR3 is TGCGCCAGCAGCTGGGGGCCAGCGGAGGGCACAGATACGCAGTATTTT. Its protein product is CASSWGPAEGTDTQYF.

The chain has TRBV5-4 and TRBJ1-1; 7 bases match TRBD1. Germline V CDR1 and CDR2: SGHNT, YYREEE (reference sequence). The CDR3 totals 13 residues. Trimming cost V 4 bases and J 4 bases; bases outside gene matches: 4. Here the CDR3 reads CASSSQGGTEAFF. The CDR3 DNA sequence: TGTGCCAGCAGCAGTCAGGGGGGCACTGAAGCTTTCTTT.

This chain uses TRBV30 with TRBJ2-2; 8 nucleotides align to TRBD1. The CDR3 extends over 17 amino acids. The germline gives CDR1 GTSNPN, CDR2 SVGIG (reference sequence). J gave up 4 bases and V 5 bases, and 15 bases lay outside the gene matches. CDR3 amino acids: CAWLPRGRIDLTGELFF. CDR3 in DNA: TGTGCCTGGCTTCCCAGGGGGCGCATCGATCTCACCGGGGAGCTGTTTTTT.

Comments on this clone: Its ends do not fully match the called genes, so a read error is possible. The gene calls are TRBV7-7 and TRBJ2-1; D is tentatively TRBD1 or TRBD2 (5 bases each). The CDR3 contains 13 residues. CDR1 is SSHAT, CDR2 FNYEAQ, per germline (reference sequence). The CDR3 DNA is TGTGCTAGCAGCTTAGCCGGGACGAATGAGCAGTTCTTC. Translation gives CASSLAGTNEQFF.

The chain carries TRBV2 and TRBJ2-3; 11 bases match TRBD1. This CDR3 spans 15 amino acids. After removal of 7 bases from V and 5 bases from J, the junction contained 8 bases not matched to a gene. Germline V CDR1 and CDR2: SNHLY, FYNNEI. The CDR3 DNA reads TGTGCCAGCAACAAGGACAGGGGGCTCGAAGATACGCAGTATTTT. Translating gives CASNKDRGLEDTQYF.

This chain connects TRBV5-1 to TRBJ2-2; D tentatively fits TRBD1 or TRBD2 (5 bases each). Germline lookup yields CDR1 SGHRS and CDR2 YFSETQ. Trimming stripped 4 bases from V and 5 bases from J, with 12 bases between. The CDR3 consists of 14 residues. In DNA, the CDR3 is TGCGCCAGCAGCGTGGGGACGCCGACCGGGGAGCTGTTTTTT. Amino acid sequence: CASSVGTPTGELFF. The full variable domain, rest sourced from reference TRBV5-1 and TRBJ2-2, is KAGVTQTPRYLIKTRGQQVTLSCSPISGHRSVSWYQQTPGQGLQFLFEYFSETQRNKGNFPGRFSGRQFSNSRSEMNVSTLELGDSALYLCASSVGTPTGELFFGEGSRLTVL.